Here is one T cell receptor (beta chain) with its context. The entry originates in a study of technical replicates of blood from a few donors. Germline CDR1 SNHLY, CDR2 FYNNEI. The CDR3 totals 14 residues. V gave up 4 bases and J gave up 6 bases; unmatched junction bases: 3. Profiling relied on immunoSEQ multiplex PCR, and the TCRdb table lists in-frame clones only, not all of them. The table shows 66,000 or so clones, with more than 95% occurring only once. The sequenced material came from T cells isolated from PBMCs. This TCR was recovered from a human donor in good health. The chain couples TRBV2 to TRBJ2-1, with TRBD2 matching over 10 bases. CDR3 coding DNA: TGTGCCAGCAGTGCCTGGACTAGCGGCAATGAGCAGTTCTTC. Translation gives CASSAWTSGNEQFF.